The present entry profiles one TCR beta chain with its context. J was trimmed by 5 bases and V by 6 bases; bases with no gene match: 2. This CDR3 contains 15 residues. Germline assignment: CDR1 MNHEY and CDR2 SVGAGI. The data were obtained in a study of blood T cell repertoires in COVID-19. Only in-frame clones appear in the TCRdb table, and some are missing; sequencing was by immunoSEQ multiplex PCR. The sample lists 160,000 or so clones, about 82% occurring once. This chain links TRBV6-5 with TRBJ2-2; 14 positions agree with TRBD2. The sequenced sample consisted of peripheral blood. This clonotype was obtained from a man in his 70s with active or convalescent COVID-19. CDR3 coding DNA: TGTGCCAGCAGGAGACTAGCGGGGGGGACCGGGGAGCTGTTTTTT. It encodes CASRRLAGGTGELFF.